The rows below give T cell receptor beta chains drawn from one sample of a study of OX40 agonist ivuxolimab in advanced cancers. Profiling relied on immunoSEQ multiplex PCR, and the TCRdb table lists in-frame clones only, not all of them. The data contain about 63,000 clones, around 85% of them seen just once; the ten biggest clones take up approximately 0.8%. The sample here was CD4+ or CD8+ T cells sorted from blood, taken in a trial of the OX40 agonist ivuxolimab. The receptors originated from an adult with an advanced solid tumor such as melanoma, head and neck, liver or kidney cancer. Both conserved end residues are part of each CDR3. Fields, in order: V gene, J gene, D gene, clone size, CDR3 protein, CDR3 DNA. The D gene is left open where the match is weak. Some rows mark clone size as missing; the rest say once, few, many or name a class of expanded clone.

TRBV5-1	TRBJ2-5	TRBD2	once	CASSFSGRKQETQYF	TGCGCCAGCAGCTTTAGCGGGAGGAAACAAGAGACCCAGTACTTC
TRBV6-1	TRBJ2-1	.	.	CASSEAPSSYNEQFF	TGTGCCAGCAGTGAGGCACCGAGCTCCTACAATGAGCAGTTCTTC
TRBV28	TRBJ2-1	.	.	CASRAGLQNNEQFF	TGTGCCAGCAGGGCGGGACTGCAGAACAATGAGCAGTTCTTC
TRBV7-3	TRBJ2-3	.	.	CASSLSPRLSTDTQYF	TGTGCCAGCAGCTTAAGCCCCAGACTTAGCACAGATACGCAGTATTTT
TRBV18	TRBJ2-7	TRBD2	.	CASSPLQREQNEQYF	TGTGCCAGCTCACCGTTACAGCGGGAACAGAACGAGCAGTACTTC
TRBV27	TRBJ1-1	.	.	CASSSGRMNTEAFF	TGTGCCAGCAGCTCGGGACGGATGAACACTGAAGCTTTCTTT
TRBV15	TRBJ2-1	.	.	CATRTGSGGNEQFF	TGTGCCACCAGAACGGGGTCTGGGGGCAATGAGCAGTTCTTC
TRBV20-1	TRBJ2-3	.	.	CSAFHPDTQYF	TGCAGTGCTTTTCACCCAGATACGCAGTATTTT
TRBV15	TRBJ2-7	TRBD1	once	CATSRDQGTVFTYEQYF	TGTGCCACCAGCAGAGATCAAGGGACAGTCTTTACCTACGAGCAGTACTTC
TRBV7-9	TRBJ2-5	TRBD2	.	CASSLERSSGGQETQYF	TGTGCCAGCAGCTTAGAAAGGTCTAGCGGGGGGCAAGAGACCCAGTACTTC
TRBV11-1	TRBJ2-5	.	.	CASSYDGGRGETQYF	TGTGCCAGCAGCTACGATGGAGGACGAGGAGAGACCCAGTACTTC
TRBV28	TRBJ2-6	TRBD2	.	CASTPWGGAGTGANVLTF	TGTGCCAGCACCCCTTGGGGGGGAGCGGGGACTGGGGCCAACGTCCTGACTTTC
TRBV6-6	TRBJ2-1	.	.	CASRDSGVNEQFF	TGTGCCAGCAGGGACAGCGGGGTCAATGAGCAGTTCTTC
TRBV30	TRBJ2-7	.	.	CACSPPAGQYF	TGTGCCTGCTCCCCGCCCGCAGGGCAGTACTTC
TRBV7-6	TRBJ2-7	.	.	CASSDSGYEQYF	TGTGCCAGCAGCGATAGCGGCTACGAGCAGTACTTC
TRBV30	TRBJ1-4	.	.	CACGIFSGSHQLFF	TGTGCCTGCGGTATATTTAGTGGGAGCCACCAACTATTTTTT
TRBV29-1	TRBJ2-5	TRBD1	.	CSVLIQGAETQYF	TGCAGCGTTCTAATTCAGGGGGCAGAGACCCAGTACTTC
TRBV7-4	TRBJ1-4	.	.	CARPLDRDPREKLFF	TGTGCCAGACCCCTCGACCGGGACCCAAGGGAAAAACTGTTTTTT
TRBV5-5	TRBJ2-7	TRBD2	few	CASSIDRGTSGSYEQYF	TGTGCCAGCAGCATCGACAGGGGAACTAGCGGGAGCTACGAGCAGTACTTC
TRBV27	TRBJ2-7	TRBD1	.	CASSLPGQGSHEQYF	TGTGCCAGCAGTTTACCGGGACAGGGGTCCCACGAGCAGTACTTC
TRBV18	TRBJ1-2	.	once	CASSPNLSGYTF	TGTGCCAGCTCACCCAACTTGAGCGGCTACACCTTC
TRBV6-5	TRBJ2-7	.	.	CASSYRRGLSYEQYF	TGTGCCAGCAGTTATCGCCGCGGCCTCTCCTACGAGCAGTACTTC
TRBV7-2	TRBJ2-1	TRBD2	.	CASSLASSGRISYNEQFF	TGTGCCAGCAGCTTAGCGTCTAGCGGGAGGATATCCTACAATGAGCAGTTCTTC
TRBV7-2	TRBJ1-2	.	.	CASSRGGGYGYTF	TGTGCCAGCAGCCGGGGCGGGGGCTATGGCTACACCTTC
TRBV29-1	TRBJ2-1	.	.	CSVGREQFF	TGCAGCGTTGGTAGAGAGCAGTTCTTC
TRBV7-9	TRBJ2-7	.	.	CASSLATNSYEQYF	TGTGCCAGCAGCTTAGCCACCAACTCCTACGAGCAGTACTTC
TRBV6-5	TRBJ1-2	.	.	CASSYAGSYGYTF	TGTGCCAGCAGTTACGCAGGGTCCTATGGCTACACCTTC
TRBV28	TRBJ2-5	.	once	CASSSWGASETQYF	TGTGCCAGCAGTTCCTGGGGAGCGTCGGAGACCCAGTACTTC